These 6 T cell receptor beta chains were all obtained from the same sample, sequenced in a study of early T cells in non-severe SARS-CoV-2 infection. One entry per CDR3 protein results from TCRdb running MiXCR on the 5' RACE reads. The data show more than 35,000 distinct CDR3 sequences, 5% to 6.5% seen once. Material: whole blood. These receptors were obtained from an adult who was a healthcare worker with PCR-confirmed SARS-CoV-2 infection or an uninfected control (not recorded which).

This chain connects TRBV23-1 to TRBJ2-3, with 9 bases matching TRBD1. TRBV23-1 is an open reading frame, and its role is uncertain. V lost 4 bases and J lost 8; bases outside the gene matches: 22. The CDR3 consists of 19 residues. The chain's CDR3 is CASSRSGRGQGAPAATQYF. CDR3 nucleotides: TGCGCCAGCAGTCGCAGCGGTAGGGGACAGGGCGCCCCGGCTGCTACGCAGTATTTT.

The J gene is TRBJ2-1, the V gene TRBV20-1; 11 bases line up with TRBD2. Trimming cost V 5 bases and J 2 bases; bases outside gene matches: 5. CDR3 size: 15 residues. In germline, CDR1 is DFQATT, CDR2 SNEGSKA (reference sequence). CDR3 sequence reads: CSADPGLAAYNEQFF. The CDR3, as DNA: TGCAGTGCTGATCCGGGACTAGCGGCCTACAATGAGCAGTTCTTC.

This clonotype was seen repeatedly, ten times or more. V and J are TRBV7-2 and TRBJ2-1; the D is unclear. The CDR3 runs to 14 residues. V was cut by 5 bases and J by 6 bases, with 14 bases left in between. Germline V gene lookup returns CDR1 SGHTA and CDR2 FQGNSA. CDR3 DNA sequence: TGTGCCAGCAGCCTCATATGGGGTACCAATGAGCAGTTCTTC. The encoded protein is CASSLIWGTNEQFF.

This clonotype showed up many times. This chain connects TRBV11-2 to TRBJ1-1; D ambiguous. Germline V gene data show CDR1 as SGHAT and CDR2 as FQNNGV. V was clipped by 5 bases and J by 3 bases, with 10 bases between them. This CDR3 comprises 13 residues. The CDR3 sequence: CASSQTIYTEAFF. In DNA form, the CDR3 reads TGTGCCAGCAGCCAGACCATCTACACTGAAGCTTTCTTT.

This clonotype was counted only a few times. This chain joins TRBV9 and TRBJ2-3; 14 bases are shared with TRBD2. V dropped 4 bases and J dropped 6; count of bases not matched to a gene: 7. This CDR3 spans 16 amino acids. Germline CDR1 and CDR2: SGDLS and YYNGEE. CDR3 in amino acids: CASSSGTSGSMDTQYF. DNA of the CDR3: TGTGCCAGCAGCTCCGGGACTAGCGGGAGTATGGATACGCAGTATTTT.

At least ten counts were recorded for this clonotype. The rearrangement uses TRBV11-2 and TRBJ2-1, with 9 nucleotides matching TRBD1. Germline V gene sequence: CDR1 SGHAT, CDR2 FQNNGV. With 3 bases clipped from V and 6 bases from J, the junction kept 9 bases outside the gene matches. The CDR3 runs to 16 residues. The CDR3 region is CASSFGDRVIVNEQFF. DNA of the CDR3: TGTGCCAGCAGCTTCGGGGACAGGGTGATCGTCAATGAGCAGTTCTTC.